The 20 T cell receptor beta chains presented below share a single source sample, sequenced in a study of identical twins. One entry per CDR3 protein results from TCRdb running MiXCR on the 5' RACE reads. The sample lists about 720,000 distinct CDR3 sequences; around a sixth were seen once. The same data also contributed to another study, on T cells expressing NK-cell markers.

What was sequenced was PBMCs. The receptor set was obtained from a woman aged 18 to 35 in good health.

This clonotype appeared a few times. This chain uses TRBV4-1 with TRBJ2-7; the D is unclear. Per germline, CDR1 MGHRA and CDR2 YSYEKL. Trimming left V 1 base short and J 6 bases short, with 19 bases between. This CDR3 contains 16 residues. CDR3 amino acids: CASSQVRFRVYGEQYF. For the CDR3, the DNA is TGCGCCAGCAGCCAAGTCCGGTTTAGGGTTTACGGCGAGCAGTACTTC.

This clonotype is a singleton in its sample. CDR3 protein: CASSLRGRDRGTDTQYF. The CDR3, as DNA: TGTGCCAGCAGCTTAAGAGGCCGGGACAGGGGGACAGATACGCAGTATTTT. The V gene is TRBV7-3, the J gene TRBJ2-3; 11 bases line up with TRBD1. V lost 1 base to trimming and J lost 3 bases; unmatched junction nucleotides: 6. In germline, CDR1 is SGHTA, CDR2 FQGTGA. The CDR3 totals 17 residues.

This clonotype showed up just a few times. The rearrangement links TRBV12-3 or TRBV12-4 to TRBJ2-1; TRBD2 agrees at 9 bases. This CDR3 contains 16 residues. After removal of 3 bases from V and 1 base from J, the junction contained 4 bases not matched to a gene. CDR3 sequence (DNA): TGTGCCAGCAGTTTGATAGCGGGAGCTTCCTACAATGAGCAGTTCTTC. Translation: CASSLIAGASYNEQFF.

The chain recombines TRBV12-3 or TRBV12-4 with TRBJ2-3, with TRBD2 identical over 11 bases. The ends lost 6 bases at V and 4 bases at J; junction bases unmatched: 6. The CDR3 spans 15 residues. The CDR3: CASSILAGAPDTQYF. CDR3 sequence (DNA): TGTGCCAGCAGCATACTAGCGGGGGCCCCAGATACGCAGTATTTT.

This chain joins TRBV11-2 and TRBJ2-1, with a weak D call TRBD2 (6 bases). Between the trimmed V and J ends, which lost 4 bases and 4 bases, there was a span of 17 bases. Germline CDR1 is SGHAT and CDR2 is FQNNGV. There are 16 residues in the CDR3. The CDR3 coding sequence is TGTGCCAGCAGCTCAGAGGGACTTGCGAAGTACAATGAGCAGTTCTTC. It encodes CASSSEGLAKYNEQFF.

The chain uses TRBV6-2 or TRBV6-3 and TRBJ2-6, with D unclear. V was cut by 0 bases and J by 0 bases, with 18 bases left in between. The CDR3 totals 20 residues. CDR1 is MNHEY and CDR2 is SVGEGT in the germline V gene. The CDR3 DNA sequence: TGTGCCAGCAGTTACTCGAAAAGTGTACACCCGAGCTCTGGGGCCAACGTCCTGACTTTC. Amino acids: CASSYSKSVHPSSGANVLTF.

The chain links TRBV20-1 to TRBJ2-1; 12 nucleotides align to TRBD2. CDR3 length equals 14 residues. V gave up 4 bases and J gave up 4 bases; unmatched junction bases: 2. Germline CDR1 is DFQATT and CDR2 is SNEGSKA (reference sequence). CDR3 sequence (DNA): TGCAGTGCTATCCTAGCGGGGGGGTACAATGAGCAGTTCTTC. Protein: CSAILAGGYNEQFF.

This clonotype was seen only a few times. The chain has TRBV20-1 and TRBJ2-1; TRBD2 aligns across 7 bases. Trimming cost V 0 bases and J 9 bases; bases outside gene matches: 5. Germline V gene sequence: CDR1 DFQATT, CDR2 SNEGSKA (reference sequence). There are 13 residues in the CDR3. CDR3 nucleotides: TGCAGTGCTAGAGAGGGGGGGGAGGGTGAGCAGTTCTTC. It is translated as CSAREGGEGEQFF.

In this sample, this clonotype turned up a few times. The chain's CDR3 is CSARDWGQGHNEQFF. CDR3 nucleotides: TGCAGTGCTAGAGATTGGGGACAGGGCCACAATGAGCAGTTCTTC. V and J are TRBV20-1 and TRBJ2-1; 9 bases map to TRBD1. Germline V lookup: CDR1 DFQATT, CDR2 SNEGSKA (reference sequence). This CDR3 spans 15 amino acids. With V trimmed by 0 bases and J by 5 bases, 5 bases remained unmatched.

The V call is TRBV27, the J call TRBJ2-7, with 8 bases aligning to TRBD2. The junction had 4 bases not matched to a gene; V was cut back by 3 bases and J by 0 bases. CDR3 length equals 15 residues. CDR1 and CDR2 from the germline V gene are MNHEY and SMNVEV (reference sequence). The CDR3 DNA reads as TGTGCCAGCAGTTTTCTAGCGGGTATCTCCTACGAGCAGTACTTC. The encoded protein is CASSFLAGISYEQYF.

This clonotype was seen only a few times. The chain employs TRBV29-1 and TRBJ2-5; the D gene is possibly TRBD2 (6 bases). The CDR3 runs to 16 residues. Germline-derived CDR1 and CDR2 are SQVTM and ANQGSEA. Trimming took 3 bases from V and 0 from J, leaving 17 bases between them. CDR3 DNA sequence: TGCAGCGTTGAGGGGCTCGGGAGAAGGGACCAAGAGACCCAGTACTTC. As protein: CSVEGLGRRDQETQYF. Full variable domain (remainder filled in from reference TRBV29-1 and TRBJ2-5): SAVISQKPSRDICQRGTSLTIQCQVDSQVTMMFWYRQQPGQSLTLIATANQGSEATYESGFVIDKFPISRPNLTFSTLTVSNMSPEDSSIYLCSVEGLGRRDQETQYFGPGTRLLVL.

This chain joins TRBV10-3 and TRBJ1-2; no clear D gene. The germline V and J ends were trimmed by 7 bases and 0 bases, with 6 bases remaining between them. This CDR3 contains 12 residues. Per the germline V gene, CDR1 is ENHRY and CDR2 is SYGVKD. CDR3 amino acids: CAITSTNYGYTF. CDR3 in DNA: TGTGCCATCACGTCGACTAACTATGGCTACACCTTC.

The chain joins TRBV12-5 to TRBJ2-5; D is perhaps TRBD1 or TRBD2 (6 bases each). In germline, CDR1 is LGHNT, CDR2 FRNRAP. V was cut by 2 bases and J by 3 bases, with 7 bases left in between. The CDR3 sequence is 13 residues long. CDR3 amino acids: CASGLRGEETQYF. The CDR3 DNA sequence: TGTGCTAGTGGTTTGAGGGGGGAAGAGACCCAGTACTTC.

V is TRBV10-3 and J is TRBJ2-7, with D unresolved. This CDR3 has 13 amino acids. V lost 6 bases to trimming and J lost 7 bases, with 16 bases between them. The germline V gene encodes CDR1 ENHRY and CDR2 SYGVKD. In DNA form, the CDR3 reads TGTGCCATCAGCGCCTGGATGCGAGGAGAGCAGTACTTC. It specifies CAISAWMRGEQYF.

This clonotype was seen a few times. This chain uses TRBV5-1 with TRBJ2-3; 7 nucleotides line up with TRBD1. The length of the CDR3 is 15 residues. Losses at the gene ends were 4 bases for V and 2 bases for J; bases not matched to a gene: 7. Germline loops: CDR1 SGHRS, CDR2 YFSETQ. The CDR3 DNA reads as TGCGCCAGCAGCCCCCGGGACAGCATCACAGATACGCAGTATTTT. Protein product: CASSPRDSITDTQYF.

The rearrangement uses TRBV5-1 and TRBJ2-1, with 9 bases that match TRBD2. Germline values: CDR1 SGHRS, CDR2 YFSETQ. Trimming took 1 base from V and 8 from J; bases not matched to a gene: 10. The length of the CDR3 is 16 residues. The CDR3 DNA is TGCGCCAGCAGCTTGTCAGCGGGAGGCATGAGCGATGAGCAGTTCTTC. Its translation: CASSLSAGGMSDEQFF.

This clonotype has more than one count but fewer than ten. The genes are TRBV20-1 and TRBJ1-4; D not resolved. This CDR3 spans 13 amino acids. Germline V gives CDR1 DFQATT, CDR2 SNEGSKA (reference sequence). Trimming pared 3 bases from V and 0 bases from J, leaving 5 bases between. The CDR3 here is CSASRATNEKLFF. The DNA for the CDR3 is TGCAGTGCTAGTCGGGCAACTAATGAAAAACTGTTTTTT.

The V and J genes are TRBV5-5 and TRBJ2-5, with unresolved D. Germline V gene data show CDR1 as SGHKS and CDR2 as YYEKEE (reference sequence). There are 14 residues in the CDR3. Trimming took 0 bases from V and 5 from J, leaving 11 bases between them. CDR3 amino acids: CASSLEGHVETQYF. The CDR3 region has the DNA TGTGCCAGCAGCTTGGAGGGCCACGTGGAGACCCAGTACTTC.

This chain joins TRBV6-2 or TRBV6-3 and TRBJ2-7; D call uncertain. The germline V gene encodes CDR1 MNHEY and CDR2 SVGEGT. The V end lost 5 bases, the J end lost 0 bases, and 11 bases lay between the germline ends. The CDR3 runs 14 residues. DNA of the CDR3: TGTGCCAGCAGTAACATGGGTTACTCCTACGAGCAGTACTTC. It is translated as CASSNMGYSYEQYF.

This clonotype was observed a handful of times. The chain combines TRBV5-4 with TRBJ2-5; 12 bases line up with TRBD2. The V segment lost 2 bases and the J segment 2 bases; nucleotides outside the gene matches: 4. Germline values: CDR1 SGHNT, CDR2 YYREEE (reference sequence). The CDR3 totals 16 residues. The CDR3: CASSFTSGGRQETQYF. CDR3 nucleotides: TGTGCCAGCAGCTTTACTAGCGGGGGGCGTCAAGAGACCCAGTACTTC.